The text below deals with one T cell receptor beta chain. In germline, CDR1 is SQVTM, CDR2 ANQGSEA. CDR3 length: 13 amino acids. The V segment lost 4 bases and the J segment 2 bases; nucleotides outside the gene matches: 5. This sample was included in a study of sequential checkpoint blockade in melanoma. Study-level information: Patients were randomized 1:1 to nivolumab-then-ipilimumab or ipilimumab-then-nivolumab first-line. Maintenance nivolumab came after either treatment sequence.

Described treatment: randomized to nivolumab then ipilimumab (arm A) or the reverse (arm B). No patient had prior DNA-damaging chemotherapy. From thawed PBMCs, live CD3+CD8+ cells negative for CD19 and CD56 were sorted. The method was immunoSEQ multiplex PCR; TCRdb's version includes in-frame clones alone and lacks a portion of them. Among about 19,000 clones, about 83% were seen once, and the ten largest hold 36%. The material sequenced was CD8+ T cells sorted from blood (inferred from file names), taken from a patient given nivolumab and ipilimumab in sequence. This sequence joins TRBV29-1 and TRBJ2-7; 7 bases line up with TRBD1. The clonotype originates from a human donor with melanoma. The CDR3 is CSVVGQGAYEQYF. The CDR3 DNA follows: TGCAGCGTTGTAGGGCAGGGGGCCTACGAGCAGTACTTC.